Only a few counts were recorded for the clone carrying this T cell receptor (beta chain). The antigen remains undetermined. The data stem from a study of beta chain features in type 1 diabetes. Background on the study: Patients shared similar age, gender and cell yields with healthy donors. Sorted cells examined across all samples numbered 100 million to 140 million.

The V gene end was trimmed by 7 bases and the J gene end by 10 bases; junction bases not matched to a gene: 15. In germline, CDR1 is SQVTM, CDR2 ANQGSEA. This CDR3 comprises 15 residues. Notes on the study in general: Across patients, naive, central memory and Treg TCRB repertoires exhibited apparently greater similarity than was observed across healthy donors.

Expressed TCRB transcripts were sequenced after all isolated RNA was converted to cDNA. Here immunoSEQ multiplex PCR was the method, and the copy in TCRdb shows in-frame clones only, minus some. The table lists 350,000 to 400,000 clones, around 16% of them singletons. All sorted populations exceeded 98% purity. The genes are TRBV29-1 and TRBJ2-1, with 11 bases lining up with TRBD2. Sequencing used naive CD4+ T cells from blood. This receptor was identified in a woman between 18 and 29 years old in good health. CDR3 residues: CSAPLAGAGTREQFF. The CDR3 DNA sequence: TGCAGCGCTCCACTAGCGGGAGCGGGAACAAGAGAGCAGTTCTTC.